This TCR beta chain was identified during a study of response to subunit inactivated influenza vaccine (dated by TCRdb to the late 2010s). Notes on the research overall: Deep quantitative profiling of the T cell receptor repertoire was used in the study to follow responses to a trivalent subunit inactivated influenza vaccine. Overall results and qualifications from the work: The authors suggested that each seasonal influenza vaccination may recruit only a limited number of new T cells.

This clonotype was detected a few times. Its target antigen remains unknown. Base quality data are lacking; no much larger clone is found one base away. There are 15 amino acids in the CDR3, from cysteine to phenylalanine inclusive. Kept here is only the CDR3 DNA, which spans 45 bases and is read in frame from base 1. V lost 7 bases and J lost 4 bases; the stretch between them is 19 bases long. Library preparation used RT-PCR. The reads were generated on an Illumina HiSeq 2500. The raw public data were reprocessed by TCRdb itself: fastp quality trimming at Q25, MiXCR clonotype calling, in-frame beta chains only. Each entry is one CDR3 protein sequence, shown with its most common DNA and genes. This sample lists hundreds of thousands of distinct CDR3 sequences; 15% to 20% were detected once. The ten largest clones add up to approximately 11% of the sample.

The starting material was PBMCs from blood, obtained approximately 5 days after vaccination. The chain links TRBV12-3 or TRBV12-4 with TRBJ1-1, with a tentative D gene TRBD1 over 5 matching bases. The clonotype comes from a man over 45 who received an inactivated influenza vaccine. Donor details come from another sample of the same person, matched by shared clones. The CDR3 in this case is CASTRDLPVGTEAFF. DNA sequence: TGTGCCAGCACTCGGGACCTTCCAGTTGGCACTGAAGCTTTCTTT.